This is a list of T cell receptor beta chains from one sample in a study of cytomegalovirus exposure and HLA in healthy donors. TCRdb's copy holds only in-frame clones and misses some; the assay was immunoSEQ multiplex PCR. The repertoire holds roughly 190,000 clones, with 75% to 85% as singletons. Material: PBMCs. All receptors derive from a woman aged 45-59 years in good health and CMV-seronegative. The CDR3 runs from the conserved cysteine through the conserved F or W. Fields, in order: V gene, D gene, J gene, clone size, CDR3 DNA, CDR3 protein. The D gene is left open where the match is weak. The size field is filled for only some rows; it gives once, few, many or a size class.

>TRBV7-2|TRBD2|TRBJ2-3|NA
TGTGCCAGCAGCTTCGTCGGGGACTACACAGATACGCAGTATTTT
CASSFVGDYTDTQYF
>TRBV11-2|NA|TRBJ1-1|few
TGTGCCAGCAGCTTAACGGGGGGGAACACTGAAGCTTTCTTT
CASSLTGGNTEAFF
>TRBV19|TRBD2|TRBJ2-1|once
TGTGCCAGTAGTATGTGGCTAGCGGGACGCTCCTACAATGAGCAGTTCTTC
CASSMWLAGRSYNEQFF
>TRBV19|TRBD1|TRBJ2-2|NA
TGTGCCAGTAGTATCCCGACAGGGGGGCACACCGGGGAGCTGTTTTTT
CASSIPTGGHTGELFF
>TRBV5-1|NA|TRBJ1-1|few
TGCGCCAGCAGCTTGGCCGTGGGGCCGGGCACTGAAGCTTTCTTT
CASSLAVGPGTEAFF
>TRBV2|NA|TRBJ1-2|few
TGTGCCAGCCCAGGGCAGGGAACTTTGGGCTATGGCTACACCTTC
CASPGQGTLGYGYTF
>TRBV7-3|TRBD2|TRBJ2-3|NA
TGTGCCAGCAGCACGATACTAGCGGGAGGGCTGGCTGATACGCAGTATTTT
CASSTILAGGLADTQYF
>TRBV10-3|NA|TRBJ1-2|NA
TGTGCCATCAGTGACGTCGCGGGACTTCCATTGGGTGGCTACACCTTC
CAISDVAGLPLGGYTF
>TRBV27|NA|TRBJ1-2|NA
TGTGCCAGCAGTTCGGGCTATGGCTACACCTTC
CASSSGYGYTF
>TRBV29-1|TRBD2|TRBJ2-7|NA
TGCAGCGTTGACGGGGGGAACGAGCAGTACTTC
CSVDGGNEQYF
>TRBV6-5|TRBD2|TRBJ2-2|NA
TGTGCCAGCAGCCCAGACGGGAGGGACACCGGGGAGCTGTTTTTT
CASSPDGRDTGELFF
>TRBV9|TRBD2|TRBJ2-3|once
TGTGCCAGCAGCGTAGTGTCTAGCGGCGCTCAGAGTTTT
CASSVVSSGAQSF
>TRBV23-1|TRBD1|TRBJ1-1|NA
TGCGCCAGCAGTCAAGGGGACAGGGGTCGGAACACTGAAGCTTTCTTT
CASSQGDRGRNTEAFF
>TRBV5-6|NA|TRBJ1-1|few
TGTGCCAGCAGCTTGGGACAGGTAGAAGCTTTCTTT
CASSLGQVEAFF
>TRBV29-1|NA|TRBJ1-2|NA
TGCAGCGTTGACCGGATCCAGGACTATGGCTACACCTTC
CSVDRIQDYGYTF
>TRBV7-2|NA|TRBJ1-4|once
TGTGCCTCCGGAGGGTCCCCAACTAATGAAAAACTGTTTTTT
CASGGSPTNEKLFF
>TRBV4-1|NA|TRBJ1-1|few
TGCGCCAGCAGCCAAGATCAGGGCGGCGGTGAAGCTTTCTTT
CASSQDQGGGEAFF
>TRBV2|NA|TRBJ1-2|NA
TGTGCCAGCATTGATGGGGCGCGGCCCCACACCTTC
CASIDGARPHTF
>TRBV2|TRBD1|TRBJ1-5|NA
TGTGCCAGTCAAGAGGGCAGGGGGCTAAACAATCAGCCCCAGCATTTT
CASQEGRGLNNQPQHF
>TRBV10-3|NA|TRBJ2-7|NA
TGTGCCATCAGTGAGCCCATCAGCTCCTACGAGCAGTACTTC
CAISEPISSYEQYF
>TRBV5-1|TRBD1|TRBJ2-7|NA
TGCGCCAGCAGCTTTCGACAGGGTTACGAGCAGTACTTC
CASSFRQGYEQYF
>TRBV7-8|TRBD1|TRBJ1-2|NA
TGTGCCAGCAGCTTAAACTTCGGGACAGGGACCTATGGCTACACCTTC
CASSLNFGTGTYGYTF
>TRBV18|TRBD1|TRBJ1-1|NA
TGTGCCAGCTCACCAGCAGGGGGGAACACTGAAGCTTTCTTT
CASSPAGGNTEAFF
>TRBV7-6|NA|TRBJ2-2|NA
TGTGCCAGCAGCCCCCAAATCGGGGAGCTGTTTTTT
CASSPQIGELFF
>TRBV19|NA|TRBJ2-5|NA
TGTGCCAGTAGTATACGAGGCGGGGTAATGGGAGAGACCCAGTACTTC
CASSIRGGVMGETQYF
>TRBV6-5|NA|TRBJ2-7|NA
TGTGCCAGCCGCCCGATGGAGGCCTCCTACGAGCAGTACTTC
CASRPMEASYEQYF
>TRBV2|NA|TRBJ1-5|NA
TGTGCCAGCGCGGGCAGGGGCTCTTATAGCAATCAGCCCCAGCATTTT
CASAGRGSYSNQPQHF
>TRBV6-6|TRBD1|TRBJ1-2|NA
TGTGCCAGCAGTTTTCGGACAGGCTTGGAGGGCTACACCTTC
CASSFRTGLEGYTF
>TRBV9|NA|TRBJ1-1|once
TGTGCCAGCAGCGTAGACGCAGGGAAGAACACTGAAGCTTTCTTT
CASSVDAGKNTEAFF
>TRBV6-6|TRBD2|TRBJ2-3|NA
TGTGCCAGCAGTTACTTAGCGGGGGGGGCCACAGATACGCAGTATTTT
CASSYLAGGATDTQYF
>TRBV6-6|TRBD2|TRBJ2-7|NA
TGTGCCAGCAGTTACTCGTTCCCGCGGGAGTACGAGCAGTACTTC
CASSYSFPREYEQYF
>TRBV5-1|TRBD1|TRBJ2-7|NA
TGCGCCAGCAGCTCGGACAGGGGCTCCTACGAGCAGTACTTC
CASSSDRGSYEQYF
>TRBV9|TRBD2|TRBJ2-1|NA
TGTGCCAGCCGAGGGACTAGCGGGCACAATGAGCAGTTCTTC
CASRGTSGHNEQFF
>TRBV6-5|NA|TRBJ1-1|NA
TGTGCCAGCAGGCAGAGGGAGAACACTGAAGCTTTCTTT
CASRQRENTEAFF
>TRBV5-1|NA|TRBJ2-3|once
TGCGCCAGCAGGAATGGACTTTCCACAGATACGCAGTATTTT
CASRNGLSTDTQYF
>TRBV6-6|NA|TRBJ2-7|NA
TGTGCCAGCTGCTCGCGGGGAGGCGAGCAGTACTTC
CASCSRGGEQYF
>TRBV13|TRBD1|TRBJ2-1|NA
TGTGCCAGCAGCTTAGATAGGGGGCCCCACAATGAGCAGTTCTTC
CASSLDRGPHNEQFF
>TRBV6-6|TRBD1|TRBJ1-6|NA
TGTGCCAGCAGTTTATCAGGGGGCGGGGACTCACCCCTCCACTTT
CASSLSGGGDSPLHF
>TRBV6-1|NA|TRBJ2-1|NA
TGTGCCAGCAGTGAAGTTGAGGGGGGGCATGAGCAGTTCTTC
CASSEVEGGHEQFF
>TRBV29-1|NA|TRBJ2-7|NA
TGCAGCGTTTTGAGGGCCTCCTCCTACGAGCAGTACTTC
CSVLRASSYEQYF
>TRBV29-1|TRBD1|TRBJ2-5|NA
TGCAGCGTTGGGCGTTATGAACAGGGGGGAGGAGAGACCCAGTACTTC
CSVGRYEQGGGETQYF
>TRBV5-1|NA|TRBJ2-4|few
TGCGCCAGCAGCCATAACCCGACAGAAACCATTCAGTACTTC
CASSHNPTETIQYF